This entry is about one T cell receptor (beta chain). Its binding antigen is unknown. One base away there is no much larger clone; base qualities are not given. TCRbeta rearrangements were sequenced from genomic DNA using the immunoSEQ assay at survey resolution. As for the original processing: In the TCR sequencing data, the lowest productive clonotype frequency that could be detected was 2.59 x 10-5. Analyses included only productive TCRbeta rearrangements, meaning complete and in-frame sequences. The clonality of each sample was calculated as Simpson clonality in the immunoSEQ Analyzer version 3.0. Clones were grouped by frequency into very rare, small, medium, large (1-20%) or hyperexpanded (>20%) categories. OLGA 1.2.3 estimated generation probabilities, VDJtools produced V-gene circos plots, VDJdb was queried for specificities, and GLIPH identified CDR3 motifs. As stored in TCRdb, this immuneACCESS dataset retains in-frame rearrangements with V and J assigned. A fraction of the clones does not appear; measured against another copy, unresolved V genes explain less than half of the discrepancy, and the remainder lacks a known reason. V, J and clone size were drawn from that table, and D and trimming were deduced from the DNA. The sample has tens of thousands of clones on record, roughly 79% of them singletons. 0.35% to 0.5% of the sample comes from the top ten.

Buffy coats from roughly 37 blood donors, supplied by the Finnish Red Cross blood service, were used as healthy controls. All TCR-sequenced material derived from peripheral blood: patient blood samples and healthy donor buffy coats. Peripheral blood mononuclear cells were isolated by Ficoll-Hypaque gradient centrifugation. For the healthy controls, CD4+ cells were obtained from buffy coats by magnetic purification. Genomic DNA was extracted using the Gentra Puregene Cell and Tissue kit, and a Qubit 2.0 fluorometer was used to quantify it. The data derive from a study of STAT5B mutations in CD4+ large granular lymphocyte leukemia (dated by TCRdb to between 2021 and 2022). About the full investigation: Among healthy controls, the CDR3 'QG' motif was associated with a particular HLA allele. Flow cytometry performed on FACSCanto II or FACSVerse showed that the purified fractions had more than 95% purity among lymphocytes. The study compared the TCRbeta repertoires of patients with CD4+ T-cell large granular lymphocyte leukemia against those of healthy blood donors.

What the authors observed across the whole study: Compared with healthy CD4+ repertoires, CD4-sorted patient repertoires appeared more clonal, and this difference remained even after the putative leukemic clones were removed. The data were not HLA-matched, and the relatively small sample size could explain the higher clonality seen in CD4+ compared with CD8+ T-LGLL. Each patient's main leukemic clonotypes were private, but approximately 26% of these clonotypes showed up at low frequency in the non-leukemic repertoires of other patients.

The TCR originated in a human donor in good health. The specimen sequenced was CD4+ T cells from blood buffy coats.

CDR3 sequence: CASSQGRTSGRVNEQFF. The DNA sequence reads TGTGCCAGCAGCCAGGGCCGGACTAGCGGGAGGGTTAATGAGCAGTTCTTC. The chain was built from TRBV4-2 and TRBJ2-1; TRBD2 matches 15 bases in the middle. Spanning cysteine to phenylalanine, the CDR3 consists of 17 amino acids. Only the CDR3 DNA stays, 51 bases, in frame from base 1. The germline V gene specifies LGHNA as CDR1 and YNFKEQ as CDR2. From V the trimming removes 3 bases and from J it removes 7 bases, while the gene matches leave 7 bases of the junction unaccounted for.